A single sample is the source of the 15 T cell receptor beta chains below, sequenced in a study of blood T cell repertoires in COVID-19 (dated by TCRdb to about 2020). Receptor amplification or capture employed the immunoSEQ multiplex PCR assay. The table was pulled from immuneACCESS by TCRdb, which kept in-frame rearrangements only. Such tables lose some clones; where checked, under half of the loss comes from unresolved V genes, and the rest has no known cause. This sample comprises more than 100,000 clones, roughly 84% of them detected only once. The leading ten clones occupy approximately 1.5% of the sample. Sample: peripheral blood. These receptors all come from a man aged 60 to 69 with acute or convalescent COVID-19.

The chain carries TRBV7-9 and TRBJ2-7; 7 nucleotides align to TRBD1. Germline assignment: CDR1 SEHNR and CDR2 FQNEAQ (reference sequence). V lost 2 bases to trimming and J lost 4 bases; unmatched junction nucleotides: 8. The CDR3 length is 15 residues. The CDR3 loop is CASSLQGGPTYEQYF. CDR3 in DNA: TGTGCCAGCAGCTTACAAGGGGGCCCAACTTACGAGCAGTACTTC.

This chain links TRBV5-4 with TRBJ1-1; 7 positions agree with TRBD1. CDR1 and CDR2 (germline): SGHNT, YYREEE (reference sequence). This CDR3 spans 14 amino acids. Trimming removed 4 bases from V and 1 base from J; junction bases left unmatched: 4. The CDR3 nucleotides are TGTGCCAGCAGCCTGGACAGGTGGAACACTGAAGCTTTCTTT. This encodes CASSLDRWNTEAFF. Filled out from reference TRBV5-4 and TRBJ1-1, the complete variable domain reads ETGVTQSPTHLIKTRGQQVTLRCSSQSGHNTVSWYQQALGQGPQFIFQYYREEENGRGNFPPRFSGLQFPNYSSELNVNALELDDSALYLCASSLDRWNTEAFFGQGTRLTVV.

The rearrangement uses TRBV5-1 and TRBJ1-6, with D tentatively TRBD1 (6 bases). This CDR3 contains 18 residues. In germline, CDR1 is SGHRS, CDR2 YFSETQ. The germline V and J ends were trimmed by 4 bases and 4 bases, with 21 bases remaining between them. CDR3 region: CASSGRPHRETYNSPLHF. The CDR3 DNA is TGCGCCAGCAGCGGCAGGCCCCACAGGGAAACTTATAATTCACCCCTCCACTTT.

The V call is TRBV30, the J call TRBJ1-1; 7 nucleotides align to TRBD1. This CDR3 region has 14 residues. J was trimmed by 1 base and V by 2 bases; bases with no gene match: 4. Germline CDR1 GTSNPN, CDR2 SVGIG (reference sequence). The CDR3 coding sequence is TGTGCCTGGAGTCGAAGGGGGCGGAACACTGAAGCTTTCTTT. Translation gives CAWSRRGRNTEAFF.

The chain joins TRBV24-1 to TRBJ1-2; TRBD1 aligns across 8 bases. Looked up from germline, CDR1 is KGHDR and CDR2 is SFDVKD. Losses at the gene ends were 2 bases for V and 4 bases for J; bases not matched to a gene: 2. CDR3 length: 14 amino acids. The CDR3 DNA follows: TGTGCCACCAGTGATTCCGGGACAGGCTATGGCTACACCTTC. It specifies CATSDSGTGYGYTF.

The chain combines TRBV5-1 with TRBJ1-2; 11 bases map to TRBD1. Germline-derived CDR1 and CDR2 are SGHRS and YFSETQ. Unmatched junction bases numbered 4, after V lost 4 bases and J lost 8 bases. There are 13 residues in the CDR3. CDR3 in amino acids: CASSPDRGPGYTF. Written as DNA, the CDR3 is TGCGCCAGCAGCCCGGACAGGGGGCCCGGCTACACCTTC.

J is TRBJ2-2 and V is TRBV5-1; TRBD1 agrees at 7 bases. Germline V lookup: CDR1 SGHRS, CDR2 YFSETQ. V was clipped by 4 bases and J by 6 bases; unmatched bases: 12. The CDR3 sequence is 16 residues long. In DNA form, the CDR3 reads TGCGCCAGCAGCCCCGAGACAGGGATTGGGGCCGGGGAGCTGTTTTTT. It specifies CASSPETGIGAGELFF.

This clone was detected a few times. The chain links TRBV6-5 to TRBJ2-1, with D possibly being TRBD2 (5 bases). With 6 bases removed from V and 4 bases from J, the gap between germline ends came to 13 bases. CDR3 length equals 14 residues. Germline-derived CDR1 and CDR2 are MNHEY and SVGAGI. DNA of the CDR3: TGTGCCAGCAGGGGTTACGGACTGTACAATGAGCAGTTCTTC. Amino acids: CASRGYGLYNEQFF.

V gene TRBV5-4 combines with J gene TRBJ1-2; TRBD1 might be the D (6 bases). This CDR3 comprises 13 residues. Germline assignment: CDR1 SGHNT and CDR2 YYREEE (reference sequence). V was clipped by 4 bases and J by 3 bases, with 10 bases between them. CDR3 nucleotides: TGTGCCAGCAGCCCGAGACAGGACTATGGCTACACCTTC. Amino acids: CASSPRQDYGYTF.

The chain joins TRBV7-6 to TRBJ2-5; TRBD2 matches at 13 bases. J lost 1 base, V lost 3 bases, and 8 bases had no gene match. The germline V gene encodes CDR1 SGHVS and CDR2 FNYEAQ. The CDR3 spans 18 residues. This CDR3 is CASSFRTSGGVVQETQYF. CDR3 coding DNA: TGTGCCAGCAGCTTTCGAACTAGCGGGGGGGTGGTCCAAGAGACCCAGTACTTC.

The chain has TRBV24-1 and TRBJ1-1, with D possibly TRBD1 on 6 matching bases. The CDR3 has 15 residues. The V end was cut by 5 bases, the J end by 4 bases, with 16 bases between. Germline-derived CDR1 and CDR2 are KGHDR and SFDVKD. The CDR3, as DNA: TGTGCCACCAGTGGTTCTGGGCCCAGGGGCACTGAAGCTTTCTTT. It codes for CATSGSGPRGTEAFF.

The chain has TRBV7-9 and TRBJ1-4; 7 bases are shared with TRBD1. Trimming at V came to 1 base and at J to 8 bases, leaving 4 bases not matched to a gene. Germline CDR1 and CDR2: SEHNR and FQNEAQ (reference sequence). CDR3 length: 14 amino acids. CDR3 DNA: TGTGCCAGCAGCTTAGACAGGGGACGAGAAAAACTGTTTTTT. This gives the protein CASSLDRGREKLFF. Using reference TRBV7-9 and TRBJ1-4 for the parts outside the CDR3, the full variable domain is DTGVSQNPRHKITKRGQNVTFRCDPISEHNRLYWYRQTLGQGPEFLTYFQNEAQLEKSRLLSDRFSAERPKGSFSTLEIQRTEQGDSAMYLCASSLDRGREKLFFGSGTQLSVL.

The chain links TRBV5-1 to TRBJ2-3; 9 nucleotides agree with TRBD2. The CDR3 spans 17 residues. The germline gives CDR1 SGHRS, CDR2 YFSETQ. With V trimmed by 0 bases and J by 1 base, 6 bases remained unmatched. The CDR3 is CASSLVGGLAGTDTQYF. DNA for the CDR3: TGCGCCAGCAGCTTGGTAGGGGGACTAGCAGGCACAGATACGCAGTATTTT. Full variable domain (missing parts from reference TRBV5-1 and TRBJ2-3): KAGVTQTPRYLIKTRGQQVTLSCSPISGHRSVSWYQQTPGQGLQFLFEYFSETQRNKGNFPGRFSGRQFSNSRSEMNVSTLELGDSALYLCASSLVGGLAGTDTQYFGPGTRLTVL.

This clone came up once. The CDR3 bases are TGTGCCAGCAGCTTAGGCGGAAAAGAGACCCAGTACTTC. As protein: CASSLGGKETQYF. The genes are TRBV11-1 and TRBJ2-5, with D unclear. The CDR3 totals 13 residues. Germline loops: CDR1 SGHAT, CDR2 FQDESV (reference sequence). V dropped 1 base and J dropped 3 bases, with 6 bases sitting between them.

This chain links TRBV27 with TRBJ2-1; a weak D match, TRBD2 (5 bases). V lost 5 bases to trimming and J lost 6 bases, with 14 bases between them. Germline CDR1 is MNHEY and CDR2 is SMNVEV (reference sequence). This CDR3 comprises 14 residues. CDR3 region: CASSLREIVNEQFF. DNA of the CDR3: TGTGCCAGCAGTCTCCGGGAAATCGTCAATGAGCAGTTCTTC.